The 20 T cell receptor beta chains given below trace back to one sample, sequenced in a study of shared clonotypes between healthy human individuals. Libraries were prepared by immunoSEQ multiplex PCR; TCRdb keeps only in-frame clonotypes and omits some of them. Of over a million clones in the sample, 98% are singletons; the top ten hold roughly 0.4%. The source material was naive CD4+ T cells sorted from blood. Described subset: CD45RA+ positively selected. Receptor source: a young man in good health.

The rearrangement uses TRBV6-5 and TRBJ2-3; 11 bases are shared with TRBD1. V trimming: 5 bases; J trimming: 5 bases; junction bases outside the gene matches: 6. The CDR3 is 15 amino acids. From germline, CDR1 is MNHEY and CDR2 SVGAGI. CDR3: CASSTGQGALDTQYF. CDR3 bases: TGTGCCAGCAGTACCGGACAGGGGGCCCTAGATACGCAGTATTTT.

This sequence joins TRBV19 and TRBJ1-5; 9 nucleotides agree with TRBD1. Germline lookup yields CDR1 LNHDA and CDR2 SQIVND (reference sequence). This CDR3 region has 15 residues. V lost 8 bases, J lost 1 base, and 6 bases stayed unmatched. CDR3 DNA sequence: TGTGCCAGTTCAGCTGGACAGGGGAGCAATCAGCCCCAGCATTTT. The encoded protein is CASSAGQGSNQPQHF.

This CDR3 reads CASSLGSWDTGELFF. The CDR3 bases are TGTGCCAGCAGCTTAGGTTCGTGGGACACCGGGGAGCTGTTTTTT. This chain connects TRBV7-8 to TRBJ2-2; D unresolved. Trimming left V 1 base short and J 3 bases short, with 9 bases between. Germline CDR1 SGHVS, CDR2 FQNEAQ. CDR3 length equals 15 residues.

This clone has only one observation. The J gene is TRBJ2-3, the V gene TRBV11-2, with 11 bases lining up with TRBD2. In germline, CDR1 is SGHAT, CDR2 FQNNGV. This CDR3 comprises 15 residues. V lost 0 bases to trimming and J lost 6 bases; unmatched junction nucleotides: 2. CDR3 loop: CASSLDTSGSDTQYF. The DNA for the CDR3 is TGTGCCAGCAGCTTAGATACTAGCGGGAGCGATACGCAGTATTTT.

This clone was detected only once. The chain links TRBV11-2 to TRBJ2-7; TRBD1 or TRBD2 may be the D gene (5 bases each). Germline lookup yields CDR1 SGHAT and CDR2 FQNNGV. V shed 1 base and J shed 2 bases, with 12 bases lying between them. The CDR3 loop spans 15 amino acids. CDR3 in amino acids: CASSLVRGKAYEQYF. Written as DNA, the CDR3 is TGTGCCAGCAGCTTAGTGAGGGGAAAGGCCTACGAGCAGTACTTC.

J is TRBJ2-5 and V is TRBV27, with 12 nucleotides matching TRBD1. The junction had 6 bases not matched to a gene; V was cut back by 2 bases and J by 5 bases. Per the germline V gene, CDR1 is MNHEY and CDR2 is SMNVEV (reference sequence). CDR3 size: 16 residues. The CDR3 nucleotides read TGTGCCAGCAGTTTACCGGGACAGGGGGCGCGGGAGACCCAGTACTTC. Its translation: CASSLPGQGARETQYF.

The J gene is TRBJ1-2, the V gene TRBV5-4; D is unclear. With 3 bases removed from V and 2 bases from J, the gap between germline ends came to 14 bases. Germline CDR1 and CDR2: SGHNT and YYREEE (reference sequence). The CDR3 is 15 amino acids. The DNA of the CDR3 is TGTGCCAGCAGCTCAAGCCCATTGTACAACTATGGCTACACCTTC. Translating gives CASSSSPLYNYGYTF.

This clone has a single count. This chain joins TRBV7-3 and TRBJ2-1, with 14 bases identical to TRBD2. CDR1 and CDR2 (germline): SGHTA, FQGTGA. This CDR3 comprises 17 residues. The J segment lost 7 bases and the V segment lost 4 bases, leaving 9 bases of the junction unmatched. CDR3 region: CASSSRTSGRISNEQFF. Written as DNA, the CDR3 is TGTGCCAGCAGCTCCAGGACTAGCGGGAGGATCTCGAATGAGCAGTTCTTC.

The chain carries TRBV9 and TRBJ2-6, with D possibly being TRBD2 (6 bases). V lost 4 bases and J lost 0, with 14 bases in between. The length of the CDR3 is 17 residues. Per the germline V gene, CDR1 is SGDLS and CDR2 is YYNGEE. CDR3 in amino acids: CASSLSGRSSGANVLTF. CDR3 sequence (DNA): TGTGCCAGCAGCCTTTCAGGGAGGAGCTCTGGGGCCAACGTCCTGACTTTC.

The V call is TRBV27, the J call TRBJ2-1; 9 nucleotides match TRBD2. The CDR3 length is 17 residues. With V trimmed by 4 bases and J by 4 bases, 11 bases remained unmatched. The germline V gene encodes CDR1 MNHEY and CDR2 SMNVEV (reference sequence). This chain's CDR3 is CASSSSALAGTYNEQFF. CDR3 DNA sequence: TGTGCCAGCAGTTCCTCCGCCCTAGCGGGGACTTACAATGAGCAGTTCTTC.

The V and J genes are TRBV18 and TRBJ2-1; 9 nucleotides agree with TRBD1. Germline CDR1 and CDR2: KGHSH and LQKENI. The CDR3 covers 17 residues. The trim removed 3 bases at V and 2 bases at J, leaving 8 bases unmatched. The CDR3 loop reads CASSPLGQGTTYNEQFF. The DNA of the CDR3 is TGTGCCAGCTCACCGTTAGGACAGGGGACGACCTACAATGAGCAGTTCTTC.

This chain joins TRBV5-4 and TRBJ1-4, with D uncertain. CDR1 and CDR2 from the germline V gene are SGHNT and YYREEE (reference sequence). The V end lost 1 base, the J end lost 6 bases, and 4 bases lay between the germline ends. The CDR3 totals 12 residues. This CDR3 reads CASSLLDEKLFF. The CDR3 DNA reads as TGTGCCAGCAGCTTGTTAGATGAAAAACTGTTTTTT.

The chain joins TRBV18 to TRBJ2-6; a possible D gene is TRBD1 (6 bases). The ends were cut back, 5 bases at V and 2 bases at J, with 10 bases in the middle. The CDR3 consists of 15 residues. From germline, CDR1 is KGHSH and CDR2 LQKENI. CDR3 in amino acids: CASSSQGAGANVLTF. The CDR3 DNA is TGTGCCAGCTCATCACAGGGTGCTGGGGCCAACGTCCTGACTTTC.

The chain is built from TRBV5-1 and TRBJ2-7, with a tentative D call TRBD2 (6 bases). The V end was cut by 0 bases, the J end by 7 bases, with 14 bases between. The CDR3 totals 14 residues. The germline V gene has CDR1 SGHRS and CDR2 YFSETQ. For the CDR3, the DNA is TGCGCCAGCAGCTTGGGGGGAGGCAGCTCAGAGCAGTACTTC. Translation gives CASSLGGGSSEQYF.

The rearrangement joins TRBV28 to TRBJ1-5; 7 bases fit TRBD1. This CDR3 is built from 14 residues. The germline CDR1 and CDR2 sequences are MDHEN and SYDVKM. V was clipped by 5 bases and J by 5 bases; unmatched bases: 6. CDR3 bases: TGTGCCAGCAGTCCGCCAGGGGGTCATCAGCCCCAGCATTTT. Its protein product is CASSPPGGHQPQHF.

V gene TRBV18 combines with J gene TRBJ2-7, with 11 nucleotides matching TRBD1. The germline gives CDR1 KGHSH, CDR2 LQKENI. V dropped 2 bases and J dropped 4; count of bases not matched to a gene: 4. The CDR3 contains 15 residues. CDR3 sequence: CASSPEDRGRYEQYF. The CDR3 bases are TGTGCCAGCTCACCAGAGGACAGGGGGCGTTACGAGCAGTACTTC.

J is TRBJ2-7 and V is TRBV25-1; D may be TRBD2 (6 bases). The V gene lost 4 bases and the J gene lost 3 bases, with 22 bases spanning the gap. CDR3 size: 17 residues. CDR1 and CDR2 from the germline V gene are MGHDK and SYGVNS. CDR3 amino acids: CASSAGVHLPEDYEQYF. Here the CDR3 DNA reads TGTGCCAGCAGTGCGGGGGTTCACCTACCGGAGGACTACGAGCAGTACTTC.

This clone was detected once. The rearrangement joins TRBV21-1 to TRBJ2-5; the table's D call TRBD1 went unverified against the DNA. TRBV21-1 is noted as a pseudogene. CDR3 length: 16 residues. CDR3 protein: CASSKRGPGYQETQYF. The CDR3 nucleotides read TGTGCCAGCAGCAAAAGGGGGCCGGGTTACCAAGAGACCCAGTACTTC.

V gene TRBV6-6 combines with J gene TRBJ1-1, with D perhaps TRBD1 (5 bases). The CDR3 is 13 residues long. Trimming cost V 4 bases and J 7 bases, with 13 bases left between them. Germline CDR1 is MNHNY and CDR2 is SVGAGI (reference sequence). CDR3 in DNA: TGTGCCAGCAGTTTTTCCCTGGGGGATGAAGCTTTCTTT. It codes for CASSFSLGDEAFF.

The V call is TRBV4-1, the J call TRBJ1-4; weak D call: TRBD1 (6 bases). The CDR3 runs 18 residues. The V end lost 5 bases, the J end lost 0 bases, and 19 bases lay between the germline ends. Germline CDR1 and CDR2: MGHRA and YSYEKL. The CDR3 loop is CASSSMAGQRTTNEKLFF. CDR3 nucleotides: TGCGCCAGCAGCTCTATGGCCGGACAGCGAACAACTAATGAAAAACTGTTTTTT.